This T cell receptor beta chain was profiled in a study of human T cells and chemical hapten exposure. Across the whole study: All through the approximately 26-week study, the scalp of each patient received diphenylcyclopropenone doses weekly. DPC at 0.01% went onto the upper back in patch tests, read at 6 days.

The CDR3 has 15 residues. The germline V gene has CDR1 MNHEY and CDR2 SVGAGI. V dropped 6 bases and J dropped 9; count of bases not matched to a gene: 9. In its sample, this clonotype was seen many times. Its antigen is still unknown. Broader study findings: Expanded TCRs showed more large CDR3 clusters than pre-sensitization or healthy control sets.

Time point specified: pre-sensitization, week 0. Treatment here: therapeutic diphenylcyclopropenone sensitization with weekly scalp DPC. TCRdb processed the RACE reads anew with MiXCR; each CDR3 protein has one entry. Seen here are over 300,000 distinct CDR3 sequences, less than 6.5% observed once, and the top ten hold roughly 2.6%. The chain combines TRBV6-5 with TRBJ2-1; 12 nucleotides line up with TRBD1. The source material was whole blood, sampled in connection with sensitization to the hapten diphenylcyclopropenone (DPC). The TCR sequence derives from a woman aged 45-59 years with alopecia areata. Some clones in this sample may be carry-over from other donors' samples. CDR3 in amino acids: CASSSPGQGAIEQFF. DNA of the CDR3: TGTGCCAGCAGCTCCCCGGGACAGGGGGCTATTGAGCAGTTCTTC.